The 11 T cell receptor beta chains given below trace back to one sample, sequenced in a study of OX40 agonist ivuxolimab in advanced cancers. This table comes from immunoSEQ multiplex PCR, and its TCRdb copy is limited to in-frame clones, with some not included. The data hold tens of thousands of clones, with 85% observed a single time. Sequenced here: CD4+ or CD8+ T cells sorted from blood, sampled in a trial of the OX40 agonist ivuxolimab. Every receptor here comes from an adult with an advanced solid tumor such as melanoma, head and neck, liver or kidney cancer.

The chain joins TRBV29-1 to TRBJ2-5, with D perhaps matching TRBD1 or TRBD2 (5 bases each). From germline, CDR1 is SQVTM and CDR2 ANQGSEA. CDR3 length: 10 residues. V shed 6 bases and J shed 5 bases, with 7 bases lying between them. The CDR3 loop reads CSVGPETQYF. In nucleotides, the CDR3 is TGCAGCGTGGGACCGGAGACCCAGTACTTC. Together with reference TRBV29-1 and TRBJ2-5, the CDR3 gives the full variable domain: SAVISQKPSRDICQRGTSLTIQCQVDSQVTMMFWYRQQPGQSLTLIATANQGSEATYESGFVIDKFPISRPNLTFSTLTVSNMSPEDSSIYLCSVGPETQYFGPGTRLLVL.

The DNA for the CDR3 is TGTGCCAGCAGCCAAAGATTGGGGGATAGCAATCAGCCCCAGCATTTT. Its protein product is CASSQRLGDSNQPQHF. The chain carries TRBV4-2 and TRBJ1-5; weak D call: TRBD1 (5 bases). The CDR3 has 16 residues. V lost 2 bases and J 0 bases, leaving 11 bases between the germline ends. Germline loops: CDR1 LGHNA, CDR2 YNFKEQ.

V is TRBV5-1 and J is TRBJ2-3, with TRBD2 identical over 13 bases. Trimming at V came to 0 bases and at J to 4 bases, leaving 2 bases not matched to a gene. CDR3 length equals 16 residues. Germline CDR1 SGHRS, CDR2 YFSETQ. CDR3: CASSLDGLAGADTQYF. The CDR3 nucleotides read TGCGCCAGCAGCTTGGATGGACTAGCGGGGGCAGATACGCAGTATTTT.

For this clone: This is likely a read error, given that the CDR3 carries no conserved phenylalanine or tryptophan at its end. The CDR3 region has the DNA TGTGCCAGCAGTTACTCCACAGGAAGCTCCTACGAGCAGTACCTC. Protein sequence: CASSYSTGSSYEQYL. The chain uses TRBV6-5 and TRBJ2-7; TRBD1 might be the D (5 bases). Deletions cut 0 bases from V and 0 bases from J, with 9 bases between. This CDR3 has 15 residues. Germline CDR1 and CDR2: MNHEY and SVGAGI.

The chain uses TRBV28 and TRBJ2-7, with 8 bases matching TRBD2. The CDR3 length is 16 residues. Germline V gene sequence: CDR1 MDHEN, CDR2 SYDVKM. The junction had 10 bases not matched to a gene; V was cut back by 6 bases and J by 0 bases. The CDR3 sequence is CASSGHPAGGSYEQYF. The CDR3 bases are TGTGCCAGCAGCGGACACCCGGCGGGGGGCTCCTACGAGCAGTACTTC.

The chain's CDR3 is CASSKVEADTNEKLFF. Here the CDR3 DNA reads TGTGCCAGCAGCAAAGTAGAGGCAGACACTAATGAAAAACTGTTTTTT. The chain joins TRBV21-1 to TRBJ1-4. TRBV21-1 is reported as a pseudogene. The CDR3 runs to 16 residues.

The chain uses TRBV4-1 and TRBJ1-6, with TRBD1 as a possible D gene (5 bases). The CDR3 consists of 14 residues. The V gene's germline CDR1 is MGHRA and CDR2 YSYEKL. The V and J ends lost 0 bases and 11 bases respectively, with 11 bases between them. CDR3 sequence reads: CASSQELNRTPLHF. DNA for the CDR3: TGCGCCAGCAGCCAAGAACTTAACAGGACACCCCTCCACTTT.

V and J are TRBV11-2 and TRBJ2-7; D is possibly TRBD1 (6 bases). The CDR3 runs 16 residues. V was cut by 4 bases and J by 3 bases, with 19 bases left in between. CDR1 SGHAT and CDR2 FQNNGV come from the germline V gene. CDR3: CASSSLGQRTDYEQYF. The CDR3 nucleotides are TGTGCCAGCAGCTCACTGGGACAACGGACCGACTACGAGCAGTACTTC.

This chain uses TRBV7-9 with TRBJ1-2; unclear D gene. Deletions cut 8 bases from V and 6 bases from J, with 16 bases between. The CDR3 covers 13 residues. Germline V gene data show CDR1 as SEHNR and CDR2 as FQNEAQ (reference sequence). The CDR3 is CASAENLMDGYTF. CDR3 coding DNA: TGTGCCAGCGCCGAGAACCTGATGGATGGCTACACCTTC.

The sample holds a few counts of this clone. The chain couples TRBV27 to TRBJ1-2; D may be TRBD1 (5 bases). The V gene lost 6 bases and the J gene lost 0 bases, with 8 bases spanning the gap. The germline V gene encodes CDR1 MNHEY and CDR2 SMNVEV (reference sequence). This CDR3 is 13 amino acids long. In DNA, the CDR3 is TGTGCCAGCAGCCTACAGGCTAACTATGGCTACACCTTC. Protein product: CASSLQANYGYTF.

J is TRBJ2-7 and V is TRBV27, with a tentative D call TRBD2 (6 bases). Germline V gene lookup returns CDR1 MNHEY and CDR2 SMNVEV (reference sequence). Trimming removed 5 bases from V and 2 bases from J, with 16 bases in between. The CDR3 is 15 residues long. The CDR3 DNA sequence: TGTGCCAGCAGTCGTGGGGTAGCGGTCCCCTACGAGCAGTACTTC. Its protein product is CASSRGVAVPYEQYF.